The 7 T cell receptor beta chains reported below all come from one sample, sequenced in a study of cytomegalovirus exposure and HLA in healthy donors. PCR employed 60 Vbeta and 13 Jbeta primers. Profiling relied on immunoSEQ multiplex PCR, and the TCRdb table lists in-frame clones only, not all of them. Of about 130,000 clones detected, just under 80% appear once; the ten largest clones hold 4.8%. The sample taken for sequencing was PBMCs. The receptors derive from a man aged 30 to 45 in good health.

The chain couples TRBV28 to TRBJ1-5; D perhaps matches TRBD1 (6 bases). The V gene's germline CDR1 is MDHEN and CDR2 SYDVKM. This CDR3 spans 14 amino acids. Trimming pared 6 bases from V and 9 bases from J, leaving 18 bases between. The CDR3 DNA reads TGTGCCAGCAGCACAGGGAGTTTGGATCGGCCCCAGCATTTT. Translating it yields CASSTGSLDRPQHF.

The J gene is TRBJ1-5, the V gene TRBV2; D remains ambiguous. The CDR3 runs 14 residues. Trimming removed 5 bases from V and 4 bases from J, with 12 bases in between. Per the germline V gene, CDR1 is SNHLY and CDR2 is FYNNEI. CDR3 in amino acids: CASSKEVVNQPQHF. CDR3 bases: TGTGCCAGCAGTAAAGAAGTAGTAAATCAGCCCCAGCATTTT.

This clone was counted only a few times. The rearrangement links TRBV30 to TRBJ1-2; D ambiguous. The CDR3 is 16 residues long. Germline V gene sequence: CDR1 GTSNPN, CDR2 SVGIG (reference sequence). The germline V and J ends were trimmed by 0 bases and 4 bases, with 18 bases remaining between them. Here the CDR3 DNA reads TGTGCCTGGAGTGTGATGGGAGCAACCTTATTCTATGGCTACACCTTC. It encodes CAWSVMGATLFYGYTF.

The chain uses TRBV21-1 and TRBJ2-7; TRBD2, the table's D call, was not compared with the DNA. TRBV21-1 has pseudogene status. CDR3 length equals 19 residues. For the CDR3, the DNA is TGTGCCAGCAGCACACTGGATCGGCCCTCTAGCGGGGGGACCTACGAGCAGTACTTC. Its protein is CASSTLDRPSSGGTYEQYF.

This clone was observed a single time. At one end the junction does not follow the germline gene, possibly because of a read error. The chain combines TRBV7-9 with TRBJ2-5, with a weak D call TRBD1 (6 bases). Germline CDR1 and CDR2: SEHNR and FQNEAQ (reference sequence). The CDR3 is 14 residues long. Here the CDR3 reads CSSSLVAGAEAQYF. The CDR3 bases are TGTTCCAGCAGCTTAGTGGCAGGGGCGGAGGCCCAGTACTTC.

The chain is built from TRBV27 and TRBJ1-5; the D gene is possibly TRBD1 (5 bases). V was pared by 6 bases and J by 2 bases, with 14 bases between. CDR1 is MNHEY and CDR2 is SMNVEV in the germline V gene (reference sequence). The CDR3 is 15 amino acids. CDR3: CASSGGVTGNQPQHF. CDR3 coding DNA: TGTGCCAGCAGCGGGGGTGTCACGGGCAATCAGCCCCAGCATTTT.

This sequence joins TRBV4-3 and TRBJ2-1; 8 bases agree with TRBD1. The CDR3 spans 17 residues. The V gene end was trimmed by 2 bases and the J gene end by 7 bases; junction bases not matched to a gene: 13. The germline CDR1 and CDR2 sequences are LGHNA and YSLEER. The DNA for the CDR3 is TGCGCCAGCAGCCAATCCAAACGGACAGGGTGGCGGAATGAGCAGTTCTTC. This gives the protein CASSQSKRTGWRNEQFF.